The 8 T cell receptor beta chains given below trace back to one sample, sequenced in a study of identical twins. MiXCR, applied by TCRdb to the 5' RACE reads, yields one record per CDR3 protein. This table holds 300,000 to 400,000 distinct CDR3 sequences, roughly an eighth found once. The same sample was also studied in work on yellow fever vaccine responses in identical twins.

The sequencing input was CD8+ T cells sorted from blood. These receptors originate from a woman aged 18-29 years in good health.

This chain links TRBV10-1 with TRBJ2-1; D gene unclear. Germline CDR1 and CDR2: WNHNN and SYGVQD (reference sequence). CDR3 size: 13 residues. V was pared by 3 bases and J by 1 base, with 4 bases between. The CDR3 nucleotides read TGCGCCAGCAGTGACCGATCCTACAATGAGCAGTTCTTC. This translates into CASSDRSYNEQFF.

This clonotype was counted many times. DNA for the CDR3: TGTGCCAGCAGCCAAAATCCGGGTCAGGGGAATGAAAAACTGTTTTTT. It specifies CASSQNPGQGNEKLFF. The J gene is TRBJ1-4, the V gene TRBV4-2; D is possibly TRBD1 (6 bases). The CDR3 spans 16 residues. Trimming left V 2 bases short and J 5 bases short, with 15 bases between. Germline lookup yields CDR1 LGHNA and CDR2 YNFKEQ.

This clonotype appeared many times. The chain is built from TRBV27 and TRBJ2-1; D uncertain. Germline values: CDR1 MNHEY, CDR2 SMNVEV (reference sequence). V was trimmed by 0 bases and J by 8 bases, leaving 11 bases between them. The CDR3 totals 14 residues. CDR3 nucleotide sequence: TGTGCCAGCAGTTTATCCCATACCTCGGATGAGCAGTTCTTC. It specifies CASSLSHTSDEQFF.

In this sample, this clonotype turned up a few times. This CDR3 reads CATSRTGDRYGYTF. In DNA form, the CDR3 reads TGTGCCACCAGCAGGACAGGGGATCGGTATGGCTACACCTTC. The chain joins TRBV15 to TRBJ1-2; the match to TRBD1 covers 8 bases. This CDR3 has 14 residues. V gave up 3 bases and J gave up 5 bases; unmatched junction bases: 5. The V gene's germline CDR1 is LNHNV and CDR2 YYDKDF (reference sequence). The full variable domain, with the rest looked up from reference TRBV15 and TRBJ1-2, is DAMVIQNPRYQVTQFGKPVTLSCSQTLNHNVMYWYQQKSSQAPKLLFHYYDKDFNNEADTPDNFQSRRPNTSFCFLDIRSPGLGDTAMYLCATSRTGDRYGYTFGSGTRLTVV.

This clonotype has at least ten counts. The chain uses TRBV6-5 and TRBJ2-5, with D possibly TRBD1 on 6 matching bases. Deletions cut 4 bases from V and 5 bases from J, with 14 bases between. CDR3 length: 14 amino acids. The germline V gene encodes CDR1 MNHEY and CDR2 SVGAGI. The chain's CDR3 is CASSSPGVVETQYF. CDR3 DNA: TGTGCCAGCAGTTCCCCAGGGGTGGTGGAGACCCAGTACTTC.

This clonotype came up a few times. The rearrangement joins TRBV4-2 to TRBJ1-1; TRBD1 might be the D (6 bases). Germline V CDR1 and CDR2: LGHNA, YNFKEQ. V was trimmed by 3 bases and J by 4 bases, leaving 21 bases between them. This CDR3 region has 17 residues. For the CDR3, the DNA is TGTGCCAGCAGCCAGGAGCGGGACACGGGGTTTTTCACTGAAGCTTTCTTT. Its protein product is CASSQERDTGFFTEAFF.

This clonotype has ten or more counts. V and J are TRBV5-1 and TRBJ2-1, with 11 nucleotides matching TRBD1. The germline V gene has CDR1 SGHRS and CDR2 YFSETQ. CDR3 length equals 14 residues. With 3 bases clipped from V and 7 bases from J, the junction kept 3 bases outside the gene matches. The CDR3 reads CASSWTGGVNEQFF. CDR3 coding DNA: TGCGCCAGCAGCTGGACAGGGGGCGTTAATGAGCAGTTCTTC. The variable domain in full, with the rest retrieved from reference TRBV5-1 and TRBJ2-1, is KAGVTQTPRYLIKTRGQQVTLSCSPISGHRSVSWYQQTPGQGLQFLFEYFSETQRNKGNFPGRFSGRQFSNSRSEMNVSTLELGDSALYLCASSWTGGVNEQFFGPGTRLTVL.

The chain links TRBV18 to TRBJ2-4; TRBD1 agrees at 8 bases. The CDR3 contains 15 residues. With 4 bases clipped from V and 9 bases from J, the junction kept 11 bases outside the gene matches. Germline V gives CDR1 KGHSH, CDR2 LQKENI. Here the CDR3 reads CASSLSGTGMGIQYF. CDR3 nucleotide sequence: TGTGCCAGCTCACTTTCCGGGACAGGAATGGGCATTCAGTACTTC.